The entry that follows covers one T cell receptor (beta chain) sequence. The data stem from a study of blood T cell repertoires in COVID-19. Study-wide background: PBMCs, B-cell-depleted T cells, or T cells were the source of the cDNA or gDNA that made up the material.

The CDR3 runs 15 residues. With V trimmed by 4 bases and J by 6 bases, 9 bases remained unmatched. Per germline, CDR1 KGHSH and CDR2 LQKENI. In the source study's methods: Estimates of nucleated cell counts were drawn from the amplification of reference gene primers. Measured with immunoSEQ multiplex PCR; TCRdb has only the in-frame clones, and not every one. V and J calls and clone size follow that table, whereas D and trimming were derived from the DNA. The sample includes roughly 50,000 clones, around 90% seen only once; the top ten take around 8.6%. V usage is TRBV18 and J usage is TRBJ1-2; 9 bases match TRBD1. Sequenced material: peripheral blood. This receptor was taken from a man in his fifties or sixties with acute or convalescent COVID-19. In nucleotides, the CDR3 is TGTGCCAGCTCACAATATACAGGGGGCGAGGATGGCTACACCTTC. Its protein is CASSQYTGGEDGYTF. The variable domain in full, completed from reference TRBV18 and TRBJ1-2, reads NAGVMQNPRHLVRRRGQEARLRCSPMKGHSHVYWYRQLPEEGLKFMVYLQKENIIDESGMPKERFSAEFPKEGPSILRIQQVVRGDSAAYFCASSQYTGGEDGYTFGSGTRLTVV.